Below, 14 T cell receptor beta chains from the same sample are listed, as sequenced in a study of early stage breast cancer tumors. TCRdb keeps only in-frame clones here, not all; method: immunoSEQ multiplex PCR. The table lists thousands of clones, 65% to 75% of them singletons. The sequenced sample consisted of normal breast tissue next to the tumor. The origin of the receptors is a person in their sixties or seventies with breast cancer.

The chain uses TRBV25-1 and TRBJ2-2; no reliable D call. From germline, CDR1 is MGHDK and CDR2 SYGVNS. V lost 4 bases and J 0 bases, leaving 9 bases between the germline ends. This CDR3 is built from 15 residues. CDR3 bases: TGTGCCAGCAGTGCTCGGAATTCGAACACCGGGGAGCTGTTTTTT. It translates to CASSARNSNTGELFF.

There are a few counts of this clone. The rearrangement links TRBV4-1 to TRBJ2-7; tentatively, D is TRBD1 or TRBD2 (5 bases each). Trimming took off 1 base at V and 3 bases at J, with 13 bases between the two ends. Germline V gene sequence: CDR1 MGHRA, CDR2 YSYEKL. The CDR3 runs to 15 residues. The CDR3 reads CASSQVKQAGYEQYF. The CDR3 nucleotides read TGCGCCAGCAGCCAAGTAAAACAGGCGGGCTACGAGCAGTACTTC.

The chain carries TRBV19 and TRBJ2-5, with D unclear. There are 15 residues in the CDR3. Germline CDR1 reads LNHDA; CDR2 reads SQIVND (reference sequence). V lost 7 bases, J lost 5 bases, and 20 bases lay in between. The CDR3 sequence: CASTVDVRSRETQYF. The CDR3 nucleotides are TGTGCCAGTACTGTCGATGTGAGATCGAGGGAGACCCAGTACTTC.

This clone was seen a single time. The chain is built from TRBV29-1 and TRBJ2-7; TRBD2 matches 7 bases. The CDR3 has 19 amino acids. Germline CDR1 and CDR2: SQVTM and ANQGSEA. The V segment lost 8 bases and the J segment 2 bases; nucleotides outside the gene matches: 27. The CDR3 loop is CSPRPTWLAVTIFTYEQYF. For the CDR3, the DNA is TGCAGCCCGAGACCTACTTGGCTAGCGGTAACCATTTTCACCTACGAGCAGTACTTC.

CDR3 coding DNA: TGTGCCATCAGTGCCTCGGCGGGCGGGGGGGCAGGTGAGCAGTTCTTC. Its protein product is CAISASAGGGAGEQFF. J is TRBJ2-1 and V is TRBV10-3; 9 positions match TRBD2. This CDR3 comprises 16 residues. Trimming cost V 4 bases and J 9 bases; bases outside gene matches: 13. The V gene's germline CDR1 is ENHRY and CDR2 SYGVKD.

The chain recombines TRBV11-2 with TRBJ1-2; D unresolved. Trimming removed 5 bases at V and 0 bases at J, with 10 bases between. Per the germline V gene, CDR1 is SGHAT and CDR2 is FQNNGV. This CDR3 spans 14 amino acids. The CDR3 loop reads CASSPPLANYGYTF. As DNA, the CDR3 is TGTGCCAGCAGCCCACCGCTGGCTAACTATGGCTACACCTTC.

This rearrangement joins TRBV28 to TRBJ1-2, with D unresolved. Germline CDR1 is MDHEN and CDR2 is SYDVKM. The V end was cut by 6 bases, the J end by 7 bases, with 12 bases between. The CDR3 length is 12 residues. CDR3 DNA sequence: TGTGCCAGCAGAGGGTTAATTCGTGGCTACACCTTC. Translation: CASRGLIRGYTF.

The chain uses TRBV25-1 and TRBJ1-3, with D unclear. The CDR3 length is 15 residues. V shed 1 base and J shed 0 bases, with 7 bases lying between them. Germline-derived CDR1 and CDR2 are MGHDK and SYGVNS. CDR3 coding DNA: TGTGCCAGCAGTGAATTTGTGGGCTCTGGAAACACCATATATTTT. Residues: CASSEFVGSGNTIYF.

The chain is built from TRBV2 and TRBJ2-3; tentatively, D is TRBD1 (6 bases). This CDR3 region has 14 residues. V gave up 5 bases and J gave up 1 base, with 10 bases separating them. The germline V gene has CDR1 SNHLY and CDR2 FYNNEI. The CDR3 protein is CASSWAGGTDTQYF. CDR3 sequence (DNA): TGTGCCAGCAGTTGGGCAGGGGGCACAGATACGCAGTATTTT.

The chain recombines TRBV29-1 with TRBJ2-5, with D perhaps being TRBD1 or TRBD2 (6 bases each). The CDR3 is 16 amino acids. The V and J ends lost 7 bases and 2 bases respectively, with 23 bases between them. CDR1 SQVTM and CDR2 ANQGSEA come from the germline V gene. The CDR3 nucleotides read TGCAGCGGAAGGGGGGACATATCAGGGGTTCAAGAGACCCAGTACTTC. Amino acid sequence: CSGRGDISGVQETQYF.

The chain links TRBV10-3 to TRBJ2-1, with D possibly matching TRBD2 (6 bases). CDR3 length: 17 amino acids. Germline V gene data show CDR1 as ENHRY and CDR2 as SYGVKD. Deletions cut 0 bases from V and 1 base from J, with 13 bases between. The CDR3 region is CAISESESGTSYNEQFF. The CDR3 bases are TGTGCCATCAGTGAGTCAGAGTCTGGGACTTCCTACAATGAGCAGTTCTTC.

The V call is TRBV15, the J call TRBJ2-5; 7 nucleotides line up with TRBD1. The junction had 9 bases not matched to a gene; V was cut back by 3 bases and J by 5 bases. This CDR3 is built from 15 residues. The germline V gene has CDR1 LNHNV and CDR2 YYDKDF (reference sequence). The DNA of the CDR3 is TGTGCCACCAGCAGCCTTGTGGGCAGGGGGGAGACCCAGTACTTC. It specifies CATSSLVGRGETQYF.

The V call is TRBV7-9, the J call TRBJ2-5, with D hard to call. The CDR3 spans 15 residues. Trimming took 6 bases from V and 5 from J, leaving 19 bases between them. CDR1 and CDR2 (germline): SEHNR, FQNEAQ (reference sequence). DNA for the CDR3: TGTGCCAGCAGGACCCGCCCGCAACCTTGGGAGACCCAGTACTTC. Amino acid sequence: CASRTRPQPWETQYF.

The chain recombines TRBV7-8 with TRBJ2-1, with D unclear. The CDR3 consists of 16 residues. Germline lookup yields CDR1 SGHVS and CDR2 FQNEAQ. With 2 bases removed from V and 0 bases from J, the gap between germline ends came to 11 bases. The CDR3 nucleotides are TGTGCCAGCAGCTTATGGGTGGACCTCTCCTACAATGAGCAGTTCTTC. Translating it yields CASSLWVDLSYNEQFF.